The clone carrying this T cell receptor beta chain was counted many times. The sample belongs to a study of regulatory T cells in long-lasting Graves disease. CDR1 SGHTA and CDR2 FQGNSA come from the germline V gene. V lost 1 base to trimming and J lost 7 bases; unmatched junction nucleotides: 10. The CDR3 has 16 residues. The authors built TCR beta libraries using iRepertoire HTBI primers and Arm-PCR of CDR3 regions. TCRdb itself ran the multiplex PCR reads through MiXCR, one entry per CDR3 protein. The sample yields approximately 230,000 distinct CDR3 sequences, 15% to 20% seen once. Regarding time point: newly diagnosed GD, antithyroid drugs for less than 3 months. Researchers made the TCR library from RNA that was extracted from PBMCs. EDTA tubes collected around 8.7 milliliters of peripheral blood.

The sequence came from a female donor with Graves disease. The V call is TRBV7-2, the J call TRBJ2-1; 7 nucleotides match TRBD2. The input for sequencing was peripheral blood mononuclear cells (PBMCs), taken at new diagnosis, from a patient treated with antithyroid drugs. The CDR3 sequence: CASSLGVVGGGNEQFF. The DNA of the CDR3 is TGTGCCAGCAGCTTAGGAGTGGTTGGGGGGGGGAATGAGCAGTTCTTC.